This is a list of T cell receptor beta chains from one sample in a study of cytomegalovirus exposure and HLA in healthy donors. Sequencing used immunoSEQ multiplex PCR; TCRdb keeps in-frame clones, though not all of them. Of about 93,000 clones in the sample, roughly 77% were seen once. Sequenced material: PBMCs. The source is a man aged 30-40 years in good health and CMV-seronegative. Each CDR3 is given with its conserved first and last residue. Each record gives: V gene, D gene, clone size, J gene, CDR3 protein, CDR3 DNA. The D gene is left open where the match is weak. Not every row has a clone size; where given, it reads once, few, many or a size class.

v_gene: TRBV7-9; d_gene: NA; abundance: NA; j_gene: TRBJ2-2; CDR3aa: CASSFQRGLGRELFF; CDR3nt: TGTGCCAGCAGCTTTCAGAGGGGACTGGGAAGGGAGCTGTTTTTT
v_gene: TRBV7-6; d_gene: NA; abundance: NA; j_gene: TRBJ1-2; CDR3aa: CASSQVGERSGYTF; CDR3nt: TGTGCCAGCAGCCAAGTCGGGGAACGTAGTGGCTACACCTTC
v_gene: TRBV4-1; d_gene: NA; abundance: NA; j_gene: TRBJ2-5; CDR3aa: CASSQEGAGETQYF; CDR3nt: TGCGCCAGCAGCCAAGAGGGGGCAGGGGAGACCCAGTACTTC
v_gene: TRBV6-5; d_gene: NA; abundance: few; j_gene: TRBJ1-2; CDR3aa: CASSFSGNNYGYTF; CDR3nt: TGTGCCAGCAGTTTCAGCGGGAATAACTATGGCTACACCTTC
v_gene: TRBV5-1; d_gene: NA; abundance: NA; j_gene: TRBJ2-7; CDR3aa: CASSLGQVGHEQYF; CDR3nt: TGCGCCAGCAGCTTGGGACAGGTGGGACACGAGCAGTACTTC
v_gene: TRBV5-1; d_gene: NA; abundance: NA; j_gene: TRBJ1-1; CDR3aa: CASSLEGVTEAFF; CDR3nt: TGCGCCAGCAGCTTAGAGGGGGTGACTGAAGCTTTCTTT
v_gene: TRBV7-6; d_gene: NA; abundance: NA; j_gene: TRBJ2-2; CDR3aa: CASSLDSATGELFF; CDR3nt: TGTGCCAGCAGCTTAGACTCAGCGACCGGGGAGCTGTTTTTT
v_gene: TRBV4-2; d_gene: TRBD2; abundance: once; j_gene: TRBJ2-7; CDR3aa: CASSQATSGGISYEQYF; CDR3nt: TGTGCCAGCAGCCAAGCCACTAGCGGGGGCATCTCCTACGAGCAGTACTTC
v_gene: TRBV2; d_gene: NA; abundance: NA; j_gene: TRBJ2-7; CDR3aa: CASSELYEQYF; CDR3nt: TGTGCCAGCAGTGAACTGTACGAGCAGTACTTC
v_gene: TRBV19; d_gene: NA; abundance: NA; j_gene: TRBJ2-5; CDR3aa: CAGQHGYQETQYF; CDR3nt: TGTGCCGGACAACATGGGTACCAAGAGACCCAGTACTTC
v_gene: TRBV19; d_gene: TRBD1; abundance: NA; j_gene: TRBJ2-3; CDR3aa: CASSTQDRAWADTQYF; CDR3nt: TGTGCCAGTAGTACCCAGGACAGGGCATGGGCAGATACGCAGTATTTT
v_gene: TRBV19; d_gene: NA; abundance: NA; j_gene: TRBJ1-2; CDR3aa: CASSRQSYGYTF; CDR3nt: TGTGCCAGTAGTAGACAGAGCTATGGCTACACCTTC
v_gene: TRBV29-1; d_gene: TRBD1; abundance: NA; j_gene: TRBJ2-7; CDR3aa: CSVRPGGHEQYF; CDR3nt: TGCAGCGTTCGGCCAGGGGGCCACGAGCAGTACTTC
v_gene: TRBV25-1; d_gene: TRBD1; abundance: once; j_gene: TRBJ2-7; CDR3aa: CASSDRGLEQYF; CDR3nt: TGTGCCAGCAGTGACAGGGGGCTCGAGCAGTACTTC
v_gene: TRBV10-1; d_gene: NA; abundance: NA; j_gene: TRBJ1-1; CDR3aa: CASSVGGGSTEAFF; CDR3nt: TGCGCCAGCAGTGTGGGAGGAGGGAGCACTGAAGCTTTCTTT
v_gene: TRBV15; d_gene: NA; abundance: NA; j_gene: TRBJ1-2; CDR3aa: CATSRDKIGGTYTF; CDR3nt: TGTGCCACCAGCAGAGACAAGATAGGGGGAACTTACACCTTC
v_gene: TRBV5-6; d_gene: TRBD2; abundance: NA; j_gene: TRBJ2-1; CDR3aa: CASSLGGGLAYEQFF; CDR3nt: TGTGCCAGCAGCTTGGGGGGTGGACTAGCCTATGAGCAGTTCTTC
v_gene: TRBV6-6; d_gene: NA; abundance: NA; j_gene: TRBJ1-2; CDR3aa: CASSYGGGLNYGYTF; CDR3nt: TGTGCCAGCAGTTACGGGGGGGGGCTTAACTATGGCTACACCTTC
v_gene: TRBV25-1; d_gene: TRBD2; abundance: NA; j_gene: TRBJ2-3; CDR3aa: CASSDRSGGMYSTDTQYF; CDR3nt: TGTGCCAGCAGTGATCGAAGCGGGGGGATGTATAGCACAGATACGCAGTATTTT
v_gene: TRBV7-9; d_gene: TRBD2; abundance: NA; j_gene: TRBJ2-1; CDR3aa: CASSPGLAALGEQFF; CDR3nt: TGTGCCAGCAGCCCCGGACTAGCGGCTTTAGGTGAGCAGTTCTTC
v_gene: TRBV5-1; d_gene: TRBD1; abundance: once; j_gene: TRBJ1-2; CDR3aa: CASSHGTGGYGYTF; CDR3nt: TGCGCCAGCAGCCACGGGACAGGGGGCTATGGCTACACCTTC
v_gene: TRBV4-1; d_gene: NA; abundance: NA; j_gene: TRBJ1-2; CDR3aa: CASSHSPRPGSYGYTF; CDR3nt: TGCGCCAGCAGCCACTCCCCCCGCCCGGGAAGCTATGGCTACACCTTC
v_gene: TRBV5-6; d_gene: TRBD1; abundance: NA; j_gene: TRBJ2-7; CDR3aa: CASSLGQGYSYEQYF; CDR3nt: TGTGCCAGCAGCCTCGGACAGGGATATTCCTACGAGCAGTACTTC
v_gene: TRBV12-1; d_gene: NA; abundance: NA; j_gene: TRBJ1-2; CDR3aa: CASSLCDSAAPVYGYTF; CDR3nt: TGTGCCAGCAGCTTATGTGACAGTGCCGCGCCAGTTTATGGCTACACCTTC
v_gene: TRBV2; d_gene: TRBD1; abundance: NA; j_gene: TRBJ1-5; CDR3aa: CASSATFNRGWGNQPQHF; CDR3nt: TGTGCCAGCAGTGCGACTTTTAACAGGGGATGGGGCAATCAGCCCCAGCATTTT
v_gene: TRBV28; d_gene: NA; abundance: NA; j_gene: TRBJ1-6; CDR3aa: CASSLPDMSSYNSPLHF; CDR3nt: TGTGCCAGCAGTTTACCCGACATGAGCTCCTATAATTCACCCCTCCACTTT
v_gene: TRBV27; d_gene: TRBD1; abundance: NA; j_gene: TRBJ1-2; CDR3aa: CASRGGTGINYGYTF; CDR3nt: TGTGCCAGCAGAGGCGGGACAGGGATCAACTATGGCTACACCTTC
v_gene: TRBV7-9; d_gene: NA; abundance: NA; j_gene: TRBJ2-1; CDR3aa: CASSLAVTSNEQFF; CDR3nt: TGTGCCAGCAGCTTAGCCGTGACTAGCAATGAGCAGTTCTTC
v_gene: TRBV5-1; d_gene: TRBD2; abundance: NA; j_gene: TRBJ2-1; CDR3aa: CASSSGLAGPAAYNEQFF; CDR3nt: TGCGCCAGCAGCTCGGGACTAGCGGGGCCAGCCGCTTACAATGAGCAGTTCTTC
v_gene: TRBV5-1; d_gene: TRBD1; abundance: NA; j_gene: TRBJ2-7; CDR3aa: CASSSQGALTYEQYF; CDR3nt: TGCGCCAGCAGCTCACAGGGGGCCCTCACTTACGAGCAGTACTTC
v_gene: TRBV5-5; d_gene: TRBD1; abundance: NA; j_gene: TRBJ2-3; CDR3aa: CASSLAGTGSTDTQYF; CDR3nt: TGTGCCAGCAGCTTGGCCGGGACAGGGAGCACAGATACGCAGTATTTT
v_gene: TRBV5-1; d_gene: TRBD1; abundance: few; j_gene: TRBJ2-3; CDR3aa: CASSLSGTGVDTQYF; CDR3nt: TGCGCCAGCAGCTTATCCGGGACAGGGGTAGATACGCAGTATTTT
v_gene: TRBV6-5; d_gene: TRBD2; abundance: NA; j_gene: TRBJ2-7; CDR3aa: CASSYGRGDAYEQYF; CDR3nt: TGTGCCAGCAGTTACGGGCGGGGGGATGCCTACGAGCAGTACTTC
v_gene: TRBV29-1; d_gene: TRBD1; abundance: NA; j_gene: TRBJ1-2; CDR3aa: CSVADRGPTDVSTF; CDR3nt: TGCAGCGTTGCCGACAGGGGCCCCACCGATGTGAGCACCTTC
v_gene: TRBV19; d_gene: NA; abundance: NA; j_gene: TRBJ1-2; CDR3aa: CASSTRDIPGSGYTF; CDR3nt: TGTGCCAGTAGTACGAGGGACATCCCCGGGTCTGGCTACACCTTC
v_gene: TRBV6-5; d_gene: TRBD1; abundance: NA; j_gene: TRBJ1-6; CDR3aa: CASSREKDRGWPLHF; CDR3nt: TGTGCCAGCAGTCGCGAAAAGGACAGGGGCTGGCCCCTCCACTTT
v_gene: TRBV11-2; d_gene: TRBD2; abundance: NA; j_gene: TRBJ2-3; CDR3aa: CASSSNPGLAETDTQYF; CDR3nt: TGTGCCAGCAGCTCAAACCCGGGACTAGCGGAGACAGATACGCAGTATTTT
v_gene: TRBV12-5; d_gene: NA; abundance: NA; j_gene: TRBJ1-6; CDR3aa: CASGLEQGAPLHF; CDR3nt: TGTGCTAGTGGTTTGGAACAGGGTGCACCCCTCCACTTT
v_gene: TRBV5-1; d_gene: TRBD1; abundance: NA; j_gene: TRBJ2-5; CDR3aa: CASSLGQGAQETQYF; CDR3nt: TGCGCCAGCAGCTTGGGACAGGGTGCCCAGGAGACCCAGTACTTC
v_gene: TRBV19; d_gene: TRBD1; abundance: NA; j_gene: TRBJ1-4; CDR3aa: CASSYQGQPYEKLFF; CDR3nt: TGTGCCAGTAGTTATCAGGGACAGCCTTATGAAAAACTGTTTTTT
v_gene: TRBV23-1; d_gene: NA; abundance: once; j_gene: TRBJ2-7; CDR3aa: CASSQSMGTEQYF; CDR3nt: TGCGCCAGCAGTCAATCGATGGGCACCGAGCAGTACTTC
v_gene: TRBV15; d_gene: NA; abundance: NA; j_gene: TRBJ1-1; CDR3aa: CATSRDGALRAFF; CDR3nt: TGTGCCACCAGCAGAGATGGAGCCTTGAGAGCTTTCTTT
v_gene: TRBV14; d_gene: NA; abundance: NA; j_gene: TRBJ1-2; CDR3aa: CASSQAGIHGYTF; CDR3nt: TGTGCCAGCAGCCAAGCAGGGATCCATGGCTACACCTTC
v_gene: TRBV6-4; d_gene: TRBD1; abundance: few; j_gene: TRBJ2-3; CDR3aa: CASSDGTGGDTQYF; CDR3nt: TGTGCCAGCAGTGACGGGACAGGGGGCGATACGCAGTATTTT
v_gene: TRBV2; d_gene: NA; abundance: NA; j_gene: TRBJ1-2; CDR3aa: CASRIALGGGYGYTF; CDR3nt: TGTGCCAGCAGGATTGCCCTGGGGGGGGGCTATGGCTACACCTTC
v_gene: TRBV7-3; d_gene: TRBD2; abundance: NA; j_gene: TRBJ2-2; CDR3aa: CASSPQTSGLGELFF; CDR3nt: TGTGCCAGCAGCCCCCAGACTAGCGGGCTCGGGGAGCTGTTTTTT
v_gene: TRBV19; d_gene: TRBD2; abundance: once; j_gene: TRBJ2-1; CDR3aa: CASSIASGVEFF; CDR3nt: TGTGCCAGTAGTATCGCTAGCGGGGTGGAGTTCTTC
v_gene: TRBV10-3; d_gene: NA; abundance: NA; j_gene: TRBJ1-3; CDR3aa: CAISPRRDDSGNTIYF; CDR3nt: TGTGCCATCAGCCCCAGGAGGGACGACTCTGGAAACACCATATATTTT
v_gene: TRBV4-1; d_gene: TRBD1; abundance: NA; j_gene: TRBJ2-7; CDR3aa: CASSQVDREGGEQYF; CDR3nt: TGCGCCAGCAGCCAAGTAGACAGGGAAGGTGGCGAGCAGTACTTC
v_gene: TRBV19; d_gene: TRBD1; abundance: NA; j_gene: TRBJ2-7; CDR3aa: CASSLPGQGLDEQYF; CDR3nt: TGTGCCAGTAGTCTCCCCGGACAGGGGTTGGACGAGCAGTACTTC
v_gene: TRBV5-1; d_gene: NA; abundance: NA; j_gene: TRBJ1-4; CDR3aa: CASRPQAGSTNEKLFF; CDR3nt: TGCGCCAGCAGACCTCAGGCCGGATCAACTAATGAAAAACTGTTTTTT
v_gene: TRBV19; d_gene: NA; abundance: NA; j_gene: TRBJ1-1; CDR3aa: CASILNDRLNTEAFF; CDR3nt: TGTGCCAGTATATTGAACGACAGACTGAACACTGAAGCTTTCTTT
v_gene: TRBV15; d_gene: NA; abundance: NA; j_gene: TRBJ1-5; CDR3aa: CATSSRQTYSNQPQHF; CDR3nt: TGTGCCACCAGCAGCCGACAGACGTATAGCAATCAGCCCCAGCATTTT